Listed below are T cell receptor beta chains from one sample, sequenced in a study of shared clonotypes between healthy human individuals. Assay: immunoSEQ multiplex PCR; the TCRdb copy retains only in-frame clones and omits some. In the table there are millions of clones, 80% to 95% of which are singletons. Material: naive CD4+ T cells from PBMCs. All receptors derive from a man aged 18 to 29 in good health. Some clones in this sample may be carry-over from other donors' samples. CDR3s include the opening cysteine and the closing phenylalanine or tryptophan. Fields, in order: J gene, D gene, V gene, CDR3 protein. A D gene is named only where the DNA matches it firmly.

>TRBJ2-7|.|TRBV19
CASSIEGWGSYEQYF
>TRBJ1-1|.|TRBV27
CASRPLARGNTEAFF
>TRBJ2-3|.|TRBV7-2
CASSFSTDTQYF
>TRBJ2-3|TRBD2|TRBV7-2
CASSYAVTGGTQYF
>TRBJ1-1|TRBD1|TRBV28
CASSWDRVMRTEAFF
>TRBJ2-5|TRBD2|TRBV7-9
CASSPKTSGMGQETQYF
>TRBJ2-1|.|TRBV28
CASSLLGGQLYNEQFF
>TRBJ2-7|TRBD2|TRBV5-1
CASSFLAGAPYEQYF
>TRBJ2-1|.|TRBV5-6
CASSSNPSGTYNEQFF
>TRBJ2-7|.|TRBV6-1
CASSEVGLSYEQYF
>TRBJ2-3|.|TRBV6-1
CASSERAGASTDTQYF
>TRBJ2-7|.|TRBV28
CASSVGLLNDEQYF
>TRBJ1-3|.|TRBV6-5
CASTSGGNTIYF
>TRBJ2-6|TRBD1|TRBV28
CASTLGGQGALSGANVLTF
>TRBJ2-2|.|TRBV7-9
CASRRLTEAGELFF
>TRBJ1-4|.|TRBV30
CAWRGRYRREKLFF
>TRBJ1-2|.|TRBV5-1
CASSLEVTTGGYTF
>TRBJ1-4|.|TRBV6-6
CASSYGGGNEKLFF
>TRBJ1-4|.|TRBV19
CASHRATNEKLFF
>TRBJ2-1|TRBD1|TRBV5-1
CASSLEGTGGQLGYNEQFF
>TRBJ1-1|.|TRBV18
CASSPGFGYWDTEAFF
>TRBJ2-4|TRBD2|TRBV6-5
CASSYLAGPLNIQYF